This is a list of T cell receptor beta chains from one sample in a study of blood T cell repertoires in COVID-19. Repertoires were generated with immunoSEQ multiplex PCR, while TCRdb's copy carries only in-frame clones and drops some. Of fewer than 200,000 clones in the sample, approximately 78% were seen once. Sequences were obtained from PBMCs or T cells enriched from blood (not recorded which). The source of these receptors is a woman between 45 and 65 years old who had recovered from COVID-19. The CDR3 runs from the conserved cysteine through the conserved F or W.

len	v_gene	j_gene	CDR3aa
17	TRBV11-2	TRBJ2-5	CASSPGLLAEKQETQYF
14	TRBV7-9	TRBJ1-6	CASSLREGESPLHF
14	TRBV27	TRBJ2-1	CASSTGTPYNEQFF
14	TRBV10-3	TRBJ2-4	CAISRQGSENIQYF
16	TRBV10-3	TRBJ1-2	CAISADGGQANYGYTF
13	TRBV28	TRBJ1-4	CASRLSNNEKLFF
14	TRBV6-2/TRBV6-3	TRBJ1-2	CASSYSGGHYGYTF
16	TRBV9	TRBJ2-5	CASSPWGGRERETQYF
19	TRBV6-1	TRBJ1-6	CASSERQGARGHNNSPLHF
15	TRBV6-2/TRBV6-3	TRBJ1-2	CASSYVTGGADGYTF
13	TRBV10-1	TRBJ2-1	CASRGTRDDEQFF
15	TRBV10-3	TRBJ2-2	CAISGGDRSTGELFF
17	TRBV7-6	TRBJ1-3	CASSLFSGKSTGNTIYF
16	TRBV14	TRBJ2-3	CASSQVAGASTDTQYF
15	TRBV6-1	TRBJ2-7	CASSDGPGDGYEQYF
15	TRBV6-5	TRBJ2-5	CASSRQSLVQETQYF
16	TRBV28	TRBJ2-2	CASSSPGQGYTGELFF
16	TRBV5-1	TRBJ2-1	CASSGSTSFGANEQFF
13	TRBV30	TRBJ1-6	CAWIRGFSSPLHF
14	TRBV6-4	TRBJ2-7	CASRRTSGSYEQYF
15	TRBV18	TRBJ1-6	CASSPGTGGSSPLHF
15	TRBV5-1	TRBJ2-3	CASSPTQGASDTQYF
15	TRBV7-8	TRBJ1-1	CASSPSYYGNTEAFF
17	TRBV3-1/TRBV3-2	TRBJ2-5	CASSQEVQTSGQETQYF
14	TRBV27	TRBJ1-1	CASSSVRVVGEAFF
16	TRBV11-2	TRBJ1-1	CASSYPLGAANTEAFF
14	TRBV28	TRBJ2-7	CASSARGGTYEQYF
16	TRBV5-6	TRBJ2-7	CASSPETSGSAYEQYF
12	TRBV28	TRBJ1-2	CASRTGNYGYTF
15	TRBV19	TRBJ1-2	CASSLKTGVNYGYTF
13	TRBV19	TRBJ1-2	CASSRDKFYGYTF
11	TRBV28	TRBJ2-7	CASNERTEQYF
15	TRBV6-5	TRBJ1-3	CASSYSGRTRDTIYF
13	TRBV5-8	TRBJ1-2	CASSPGSRYGYTF
15	TRBV5-1	TRBJ2-7	CASSLTSGSSYEQYF